Described below is a single T cell receptor beta chain sequence and its context. The clone's antigen remains unknown. Base qualities were left out, and no much larger clone turns up one base away. This record comes from a study of T cell responses to AZD1222 COVID-19 vaccine (dated by TCRdb to the early 2020s). Turning to the overall study: AZD1222 recipients with second doses at about 4 weeks or about 12 weeks were pooled, because spike-specific TCR depth and breadth did not differ between schedules. A total of 230 to 250 trial participants underwent TCR sequencing, of whom about 210 received two doses of AZD1222 and around 25 received two doses of the MenACWY control vaccine. Trial participants were enrolled into age subgroups of 18-55, 56-69 and 70-plus years, which contained about 150, 28 and 57 TCR-sequenced participants, respectively. Findings and caveats that apply to the study as a whole: Participants were mostly white British and included more females than males, and it was suggested by the authors that clonal diversity may have been underestimated. Conclusions about previously exposed vaccinees are limited, since just five or six AZD1222 recipients were seropositive for SARS-CoV-2 at baseline. The 56-69-year group was small, and its depth increase did not reach significance, likely because of low power. After two AZD1222 doses, spike-specific TCR breadth and depth were significantly higher than at day 0 and than in MenACWY recipients. Reportedly, close to half of the unique spike-specific TCRs recognized epitopes lying outside the regions that are mutated in the B.1.351 and B.1.1.7 variants. No day 14 peak-response samples were available, so repertoires were characterized only after the peak T cell response. The vaccine-associated CD4 TCRs covered the entire spike protein, and the dominant responses fell in regions 160-218 and 743-854.

The sample's time point, from its label and the paper: baseline before first vaccination. Vaccinee samples were obtained from the UK trials COV001 and COV002, which included a single-blind randomized controlled phase 2/3 trial of AZD1222 (ChAdOx1 nCoV-19) in healthy adults. For TCRbeta chain sequencing, PBMC samples were collected from trial participants at day 0 and at day 28 after the second dose. Including the terminal cysteine and phenylalanine, the CDR3 comprises 14 residues. Of all the DNA, just the CDR3 is kept, 42 bases in frame from base 1. V is cut back by 6 bases and J by 5 bases, with 5 bases in the junction unmatched. The germline V gene (reference sequence) supplies CDR1 LNHNV and CDR2 YYDKDF. The CDR3 regions of human TCRbeta chains were subjected to immunosequencing. Processing in the source paper ran as follows. Repertoire TCRs were matched against a reference library of SARS-CoV-2-specific TCRs generated with the MIRA antigen-specificity platform. Breadth was defined as the fraction of unique TCRs that were SARS-CoV-2-associated, and depth was defined as the fraction of total T cells that were SARS-CoV-2-associated. Using the MIRA data, each spike-specific TCR was assigned both to the spike region to which the TCR was reactive and to a CD4 or CD8 class. Log10-transformed breadth and depth values were compared by one-way ANOVA with Sidak's multiple comparisons tests. In TCRdb, the immuneACCESS table is reduced to in-frame sequences with V and J assigned. These tables do not hold every clone; where another copy was compared, an unresolved V gene accounts for under half, and the others remain unexplained. V, J and clone size are those of that table, while D and trimming were read from the DNA. This sample lists 150,000 or so clones; about 92% were detected once. The ten most abundant clones make up 7.5% to 9.5% of the sample.

The sequence derives from an adult in good health. In this chain, TRBV15 is recombined with TRBJ1-5, with 9 bases in between that match TRBD1. Specimen: peripheral blood, collected on day 0 of AZD1222 vaccination. The CDR3 loop reads CATREGTGYQPQHF. The DNA is TGTGCCACCAGGGAAGGGACAGGGTATCAGCCCCAGCATTTT.